This paragraph covers one TCR beta chain sequence. Repertoires were generated with immunoSEQ multiplex PCR, while TCRdb's copy carries only in-frame clones and drops some. The data hold a few hundred thousand clones, with approximately 91% observed a single time. Germline assignment: CDR1 MDHEN and CDR2 SYDVKM. After removal of 8 bases from V and 3 bases from J, the junction contained 12 bases not matched to a gene. This CDR3 is 16 amino acids long. These data belong to a study of blood T cell repertoires in COVID-19. The sample comprised peripheral blood. The receptor was isolated from a woman in her forties who had recovered from COVID-19. The chain carries TRBV28 and TRBJ2-1; TRBD2 matches at 8 bases. The CDR3 DNA sequence: TGTGCCAGCCGCCTGCCTGGTAGCGGGATCTACAATGAGCAGTTCTTC. Protein: CASRLPGSGIYNEQFF.